This T cell receptor beta chain is drawn from a study of T cell responses to AZD1222 COVID-19 vaccine. Study observations and caveats: Donors were chiefly white British, with a greater number of females, and clonal diversity was perhaps underestimated.

Trimming left V 7 bases short and J 3 bases short, with 18 bases between. CDR3 length: 15 residues. From germline, CDR1 is SGHAT and CDR2 FQNNGV. Profiled with immunoSEQ multiplex PCR; TCRdb holds only in-frame clones, not every one. The sample includes roughly 110,000 clones, 70% to 90% of them seen just once. On this clone itself: Its antigen remains unidentified.

This clonotype was obtained from an adult who received the AZD1222 COVID-19 vaccine. This sample comprised peripheral blood, obtained 28 days after the second AZD1222 dose. The chain recombines TRBV11-2 with TRBJ1-1; maybe TRBD1 (5 bases). CDR3 in DNA: TGTGCCAGCACCCAACCGGGACGGAGGGACACTGAAGCTTTCTTT. This gives the protein CASTQPGRRDTEAFF.